This T cell receptor beta chain emerged from a study of early T cells in non-severe SARS-CoV-2 infection. TCRdb re-called the 5' RACE reads through MiXCR, storing one row per CDR3 protein. This table holds around 44,000 distinct CDR3 sequences, about 9.8% found once. This CDR3 contains 14 residues. Germline V gene lookup returns CDR1 SEHNR and CDR2 FQNEAQ (reference sequence). Germline trimming cut 4 bases from V and 4 bases from J; bases unmatched to any gene: 4. Ten or more counts support this clonotype. Its antigen is not identified. Findings and limits, study-wide: The matching step, a VDJdb search, favored anti-spike CD8 responses and missed private and CD4 specificities.

This receptor was obtained from an adult who was a healthcare worker with PCR-confirmed SARS-CoV-2 infection or an uninfected control (not recorded which). The chain combines TRBV7-9 with TRBJ2-7; 10 bases line up with TRBD1. The specimen was whole blood. The CDR3 DNA sequence: TGTGCCAGCAGCTCCCGGGACAGGGGTTACGAGCAGTACTTC. Protein: CASSSRDRGYEQYF.